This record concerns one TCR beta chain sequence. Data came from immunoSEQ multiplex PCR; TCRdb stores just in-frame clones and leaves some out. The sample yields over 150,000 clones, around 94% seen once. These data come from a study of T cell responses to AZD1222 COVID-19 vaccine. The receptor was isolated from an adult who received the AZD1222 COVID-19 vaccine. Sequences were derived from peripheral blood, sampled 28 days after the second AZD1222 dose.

The CDR3 DNA sequence: TGTGCCAGCAGTTTACTCACCGGGGAGCTGTTTTTT. Amino acids: CASSLLTGELFF. The chain is built from TRBV27 and TRBJ2-2; D uncertain. Trimming took 2 bases from V and 4 from J, leaving 2 bases between them. Germline CDR1 and CDR2: MNHEY and SMNVEV (reference sequence). The CDR3 is made up of 12 amino acids.